The source of this T cell receptor beta chain is a study of cytomegalovirus exposure and HLA in healthy donors. Study-level background: Earlier sequencing of 200 million or so T cells yielded 100 million to 140 million unique TCR beta sequences. Ancestry clustering placed 81% of around 400 genotyped donors in the Caucasian-associated cluster. Whole-study findings and limits: Roughly uniform sequencing depth across donors was assumed, possibly incorrectly.

Primers: 60 Vbeta forward and 13 Jbeta reverse. Profiling relied on immunoSEQ multiplex PCR, and the TCRdb table lists in-frame clones only, not all of them. The table lists around 100,000 clones, around 80% of them singletons. The CDR3 runs to 17 residues. V lost 5 bases and J lost 4, with 21 bases in between. Germline-derived CDR1 and CDR2 are SGDLS and YYNGEE. On this clone itself: Its antigen is as yet unknown.

Donors sampled were nominally healthy, though unrecorded immune exposures were likely. V gene TRBV9 combines with J gene TRBJ2-2; a possible D gene is TRBD2 (6 bases). The sequence was collected from a man in his forties or fifties in good health and CMV-seropositive. Sequencing input: PBMCs. The CDR3 here is CASRGGTAGPFTGELFF. In DNA form, the CDR3 reads TGTGCCAGCAGGGGAGGCACAGCCGGGCCTTTCACCGGGGAGCTGTTTTTT.